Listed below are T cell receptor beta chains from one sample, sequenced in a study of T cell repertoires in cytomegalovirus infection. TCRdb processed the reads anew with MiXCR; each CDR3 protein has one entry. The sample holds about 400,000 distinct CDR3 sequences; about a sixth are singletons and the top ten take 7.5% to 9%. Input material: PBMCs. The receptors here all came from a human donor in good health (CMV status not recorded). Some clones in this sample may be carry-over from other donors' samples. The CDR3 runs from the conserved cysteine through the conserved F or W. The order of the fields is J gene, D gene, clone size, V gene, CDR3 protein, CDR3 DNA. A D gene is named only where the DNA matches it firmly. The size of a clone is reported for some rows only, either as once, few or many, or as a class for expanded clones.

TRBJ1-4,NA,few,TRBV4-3,CASSRGTVNEKLFF,TGCGCCAGCAGCCGCGGGACGGTTAATGAAAAACTGTTTTTT
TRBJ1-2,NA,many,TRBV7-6,CASSLMRGIDGYTF,TGTGCCAGCAGCCTAATGAGGGGGATCGATGGCTACACCTTC
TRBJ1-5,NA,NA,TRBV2,CASRNNRDQPQHF,TGTGCCAGCAGGAACAACAGGGATCAGCCCCAGCATTTT
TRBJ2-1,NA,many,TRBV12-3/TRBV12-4,CASSGGVYNEQFF,TGTGCCAGCAGTGGAGGGGTCTACAATGAGCAGTTCTTC
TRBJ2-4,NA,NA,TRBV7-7,CASSLGVGGIKNIQYF,TGTGCCAGCAGCCTGGGCGTCGGGGGAATCAAAAACATTCAGTACTTC
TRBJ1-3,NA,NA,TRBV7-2,CASSYKTGLANTIYF,TGTGCCAGCAGCTACAAAACAGGGTTGGCAAACACCATATATTTT
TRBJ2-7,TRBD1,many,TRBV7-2,CASSPGTGRLEQYF,TGTGCCAGCAGCCCCGGGACAGGGAGGCTCGAGCAGTACTTC
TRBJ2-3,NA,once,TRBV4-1,CASSQAGAPDTQYF,TGCGCCAGCAGCCAAGCGGGAGCCCCGGATACGCAGTATTTT
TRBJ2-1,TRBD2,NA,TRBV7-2,CASSLSVRLAGGYEQFF,TGTGCCAGCAGCCTCTCCGTCCGACTAGCGGGAGGGTATGAGCAGTTCTTC
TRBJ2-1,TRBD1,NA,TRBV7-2,CASSLQTGEYEQFF,TGTGCCAGCAGCCTCCAGACAGGGGAGTATGAGCAGTTCTTC
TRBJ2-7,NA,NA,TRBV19,CASSRKGWGIDSYEQYF,TGTGCCAGTAGTCGTAAAGGGTGGGGGATCGACTCCTACGAGCAGTACTTC
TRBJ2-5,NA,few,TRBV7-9,CASSLEGLRETQYF,TGTGCCAGCAGCTTAGAAGGGCTCCGAGAGACCCAGTACTTC
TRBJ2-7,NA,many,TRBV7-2,CASSFKIGGSYEQYF,TGTGCCAGCAGCTTCAAAATCGGAGGGTCCTACGAGCAGTACTTC
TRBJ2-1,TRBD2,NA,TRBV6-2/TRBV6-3,CASRAGTTYYNEQFF,TGTGCCAGCAGGGCCGGGACTACTTACTACAATGAGCAGTTCTTC
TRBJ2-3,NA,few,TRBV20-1,CSAPSARPTDTQYF,TGCAGTGCCCCCTCCGCGCGTCCCACAGATACGCAGTATTTT
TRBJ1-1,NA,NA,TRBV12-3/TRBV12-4,CASSYLGATEAFF,TGTGCCAGCAGTTATCTGGGGGCCACTGAAGCTTTCTTT
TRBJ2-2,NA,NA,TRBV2,CANKGGTGELFF,TGTGCCAACAAAGGGGGGACCGGGGAGCTGTTTTTT
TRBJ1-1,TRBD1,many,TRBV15,CATSRGQGWGTEAFF,TGTGCCACCAGCAGAGGACAGGGGTGGGGTACTGAAGCTTTCTTT
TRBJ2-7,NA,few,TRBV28,CASSPRDFSYEQYF,TGTGCCAGCAGTCCCCGGGACTTCTCCTACGAGCAGTACTTC
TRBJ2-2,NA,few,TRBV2,CASSGQTTNTGELFF,TGTGCCAGCAGTGGGCAGACAACCAACACCGGGGAGCTGTTTTTT
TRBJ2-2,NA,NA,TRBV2,CASSEVRNTGELFF,TGTGCCAGCAGTGAAGTCAGGAACACCGGGGAGCTGTTTTTT
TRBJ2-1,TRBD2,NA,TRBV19,CASSRRPSGGAAYNEQFF,TGTGCCAGTAGCCGACGCCCTAGCGGGGGGGCTGCCTACAATGAGCAGTTCTTC
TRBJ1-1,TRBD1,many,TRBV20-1,CSASVGLGQGAAGTEAFF,TGCAGTGCTAGCGTAGGGCTGGGACAGGGGGCAGCGGGCACTGAAGCTTTCTTT
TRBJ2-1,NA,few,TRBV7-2,CASSLGFQLPEQFF,TGTGCCAGCAGCTTAGGGTTCCAGCTTCCTGAGCAGTTCTTC
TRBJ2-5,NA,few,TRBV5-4,CASSLPPPVETQYF,TGTGCCAGCAGCCTTCCCCCCCCGGTGGAGACCCAGTACTTC
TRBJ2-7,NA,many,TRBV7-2,CASSPGPGGHTFRSYEQYF,TGTGCCAGCAGCCCTGGCCCAGGAGGACACACGTTTCGCTCCTACGAGCAGTACTTC
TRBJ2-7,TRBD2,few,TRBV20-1,CSAPRKVASGGAYEQYF,TGCAGTGCGCCCCGGAAGGTTGCAAGCGGGGGGGCCTACGAGCAGTACTTC
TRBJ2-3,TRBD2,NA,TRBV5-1,CASSPSGGYTDTQYF,TGCGCCAGCAGTCCTAGCGGGGGATACACAGATACGCAGTATTTT
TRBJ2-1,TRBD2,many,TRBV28,CASRASGVDEQFF,TGTGCCAGCAGGGCTAGCGGGGTCGATGAGCAGTTCTTC
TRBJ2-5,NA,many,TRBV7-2,CASSLMGGSLETQYF,TGTGCCAGCAGCTTAATGGGGGGAAGTTTAGAGACCCAGTACTTC
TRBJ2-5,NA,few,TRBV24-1,CATSDAGREQETQYF,TGTGCCACCAGTGATGCGGGACGGGAACAAGAGACCCAGTACTTC
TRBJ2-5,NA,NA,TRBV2,CAGARRGIQETQYF,TGTGCCGGGGCCCGGAGAGGGATTCAAGAGACCCAGTACTTC
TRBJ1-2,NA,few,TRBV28,CASRDTQFNYGYTF,TGTGCCAGCCGGGACACACAATTTAACTATGGCTACACCTTC
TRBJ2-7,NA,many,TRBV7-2,CASSPLQGPYEQYF,TGTGCCAGCAGCCCACTACAGGGCCCCTACGAGCAGTACTTC
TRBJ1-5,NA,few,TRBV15,CATSSAPGEPQHF,TGTGCCACCAGCAGTGCCCCCGGGGAGCCCCAGCATTTT
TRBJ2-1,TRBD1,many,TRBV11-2,CASSFGLDRVGDEQFF,TGTGCCAGCAGCTTTGGGTTGGACAGGGTGGGAGATGAGCAGTTCTTC
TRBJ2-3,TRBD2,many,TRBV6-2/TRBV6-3,CASRGLAADTQYF,TGTGCCAGCAGAGGACTAGCGGCAGATACGCAGTATTTT
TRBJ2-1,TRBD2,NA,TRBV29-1,CSVEGTSGLDEQFF,TGCAGCGTTGAGGGGACTAGCGGCCTCGATGAGCAGTTCTTC
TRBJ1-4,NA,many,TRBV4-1,CASSQPPGTRTSGEKLFF,TGCGCCAGCAGCCAACCGCCCGGGACAAGGACGAGTGGTGAAAAACTGTTTTTT
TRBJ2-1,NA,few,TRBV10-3,CAISQLNNEQFF,TGTGCCATCAGCCAGCTAAACAATGAGCAGTTCTTC
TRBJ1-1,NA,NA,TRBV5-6,CASRREEDEAFF,TGTGCCAGCAGAAGAGAAGAGGACGAAGCTTTCTTT
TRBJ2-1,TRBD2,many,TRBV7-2,CASSFPTSGGPSNEQFF,TGTGCCAGCAGCTTTCCGACTAGCGGGGGACCCAGCAATGAGCAGTTCTTC
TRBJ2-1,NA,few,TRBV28,CASSLDSRGSIF,TGTGCCAGCAGTCTAGATAGTCGGGGCTCGATCTTC
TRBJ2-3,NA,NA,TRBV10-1,CASSETPADTQYF,TGCGCCAGCAGTGAAACTCCGGCAGATACGCAGTATTTT
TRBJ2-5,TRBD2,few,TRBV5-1,CASSSLAGETETQYF,TGCGCCAGCAGCTCCTTAGCGGGCGAGACAGAGACCCAGTACTTC
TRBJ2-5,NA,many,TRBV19,CASSIGLRQETQYF,TGTGCCAGTAGTATAGGACTACGTCAAGAGACCCAGTACTTC
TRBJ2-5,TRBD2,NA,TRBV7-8,CASSLELAGGWETQYF,TGTGCCAGCAGCTTAGAACTAGCGGGAGGTTGGGAGACCCAGTACTTC
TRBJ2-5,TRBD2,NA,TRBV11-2,CASSLGVSGSYQETQYF,TGTGCCAGCAGCTTAGGGGTGAGCGGGAGTTACCAAGAGACCCAGTACTTC
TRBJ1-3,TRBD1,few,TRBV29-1,CSEGTGYSGNTIYF,TGCAGCGAAGGGACAGGGTACTCTGGAAACACCATATATTTT
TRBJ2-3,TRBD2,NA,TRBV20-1,CSARALRTSGEPDTQYF,TGCAGTGCTAGAGCTCTCCGGACTAGCGGGGAACCAGATACGCAGTATTTT